The present T cell receptor (beta chain) was sequenced within a study of vaccination and CD4 T cells after COVID-19 (dated by TCRdb to 2022 to 2024). In the study overall: Convalescent patients had a positive SARS-CoV-2 result on nasal swab PCR, and of these patients, several had mild disease and one had severe disease. Culture stimuli were overlapping spike peptide pools from SARS-CoV-2 and from the common cold coronaviruses HCoV-NL63, HCoV-OC43 and HCoV-229E. In around nine COVID-19 convalescent patients and 4 infection-naive healthy vaccine recipients, the spike-specific CD4+ TCR repertoire before mRNA vaccination was compared with the repertoire after mRNA vaccination. Post-vaccine blood samples were collected a median of approximately 68 days after the second vaccine dose, ranging from about 13 to 241 days. Participants received two doses of either the Pfizer-BioNTech BNT162b2 vaccine (n=8) or the Moderna mRNA-1273 vaccine (n=2). Control cultures used a CEFX viral epitope pool as positive control, an HIV-1 Nef peptide pool as negative control, or no peptide. Six males and four females were included in the convalescent cohort, with two Hispanic individuals, seven Caucasians, two Asians and one multiracial person represented. Post-COVID blood samples from convalescent patients were collected a median of roughly 100 days after diagnosis, with a range of about 30 to 170 days.

General findings and caveats noted by the study authors: Although the median number of SARS-CoV-2-reactive clonotypes went up from some 23 after infection to more than 30 after vaccination, the increase was not significant. In convalescent patients, a median approximately 83% of post-vaccine SARS-CoV-2-reactive clones were detected only after vaccination, suggesting vaccine-specific priming. Relatively few convalescent patients were included in the study, and early timepoints after natural infection were not analyzed. In convalescent patients, nearly all vaccine-specific clones (304 of 307) were found to be mono-reactive for SARS-CoV-2 spike rather than cross-reactive with common cold coronaviruses.

For this clonotype: Its antigen target is currently unknown. Nothing much larger sits one base from this clone, and base qualities are not available.

The treatment or condition label, read with the paper, signifies: roughly 10-day PBMC culture with coronavirus spike peptide pools or control peptides (ViraFEST assay). The ViraFEST assay, used in the study, expanded antigen-specific T cells with peptide pools and then identified the expanded clonotypes through TCR sequencing. Positive SARS-CoV-2 PCR tests in the convalescent patients dated from March to December 2020, before Alpha, Beta and Delta variants emerged in the United States. Each well held 2.1 million or so PBMCs cultured in IMDM containing about 5% human AB serum and 10 IU/ml IL-2, with 7.5 to 10 ug/ml peptide pools added. On days 3 and 7, half of the culture medium was replaced with fresh IL-2-containing medium. CD4+ T cells were isolated after about nine days of culture through negative selection using the EasySep CD4+ T cell isolation kit. Ficoll-Paque Plus gradient centrifugation was used to isolate PBMCs from whole blood, and the isolated PBMCs were then either used fresh or cryopreserved at -140C. Each culture condition was generally run in triplicate wells.

Sequences LGHNT (CDR1) and FRNRAP (CDR2) are obtained from the germline V gene. V loses 6 bases, J loses 7 bases, and the germline ends lie 18 bases apart. The CDR3 goes from the cysteine to the phenylalanine over 15 residues. The kept DNA is CDR3 alone, 45 bases in frame from the first base. Libraries were prepared through PCR. At the Johns Hopkins FTIC core, DNA from the cultured CD4+ T cells underwent TCR sequencing with the Oncomine TCR Beta short-read assay. Genomic DNA was extracted from the cultured CD4+ T cells with the QIAamp micro DNA kit. Oncomine TCR Beta libraries from cultured CD4+ T cells were pooled with unique dual indexes and sequenced on an Illumina iSeq 100. Under the source paper's analysis protocol: Non-productive sequences were filtered out, and CDR3s that did not start with C, did not end with F or W, or were shorter than 7 amino acids were discarded. The MANAFEST web application was used to identify antigen-specific clonotypes by comparing peptide-stimulated wells against reference wells and other culture wells. An FDR below 0.05, an odds ratio above 5, and a productive frequency above 0.1% in at least two of three replicate wells were required for clones to be considered positive. A clonotype counted as cross-reactive if it showed significant expansion both in the SARS-CoV-2 spike wells and in at least one common cold coronavirus spike condition. Similarity between CDR3 sequences was evaluated in R version 3.6.1 using Levenshtein distances (stringdist) and unrooted phylogenetic trees (ape). Using fastp at Q25 and MiXCR, TCRdb reprocessed the public reads and kept productive beta chains. Rows with a matching CDR3 protein are joined into one entry that keeps the most common DNA and genes. The authors' filters were not applied to this entry. The sample data list over 20,000 distinct CDR3 sequences, and approximately 48% of these were observed just once. Together, the top ten hold 4.5% to 5.5% of the sample.

Here the chain combines TRBV12-5 and TRBJ2-2; the D segment might be TRBD1 or TRBD2, since each matches 6 bases. The source is a human donor who had recovered from COVID-19. Sequencing input: CD4+ T cells from blood, cultured in vitro. This receptor carries the CDR3 CASGPQSGGGGELFF. The sequenced DNA is TGTGCTAGTGGACCACAGAGCGGAGGGGGCGGGGAGCTGTTTTTT.